The TCR beta chain under discussion was sequenced for a study of control samples from healthy donors and cancer patients. TCRdb's copy holds only in-frame clones and misses some; the assay was immunoSEQ multiplex PCR. The sample records about 28,000 clones, 65% to 80% being singletons. V was shortened by 2 bases and J by 1 base, with 9 bases between the two germline ends. Germline CDR1 SGHNT, CDR2 YENEEA. The CDR3 runs 15 residues. The receptor comes from a man in his fifties or sixties with head and neck cancer. The sample consisted of PBMCs. This rearrangement joins TRBV11-3 to TRBJ2-1; a weak D match, TRBD2 (5 bases). The CDR3 DNA sequence: TGTGCCAGCAGCTTAAGTCGGGGTTCCTACAATGAGCAGTTCTTC. Translation: CASSLSRGSYNEQFF. Drawing the rest from reference TRBV11-3 and TRBJ2-1, the complete variable domain is EAGVVQSPRYKIIEKKQPVAFWCNPISGHNTLYWYLQNLGQGPELLIRYENEEAVDDSQLPKDRFSAERLKGVDSTLKIQPAELGDSAVYLCASSLSRGSYNEQFFGPGTRLTVL.